Below are 23 T cell receptor beta chains sequenced from a single sample in a study of blood T cells in healthy people across ages. Through a sample-barcoded 5' primer and a J-beta primer mix, a second PCR was run for roughly 7 to 12 cycles. TCRdb re-analysed the 5' RACE reads in MiXCR, keeping a single row per CDR3 protein. The data contain over 1,300,000 distinct CDR3 sequences, roughly 59% of them singletons. Sequenced material: blood. These TCRs come from a young man in good health.

The gene calls are TRBV2 and TRBJ1-1; 7 bases line up with TRBD1. Germline CDR1 and CDR2: SNHLY and FYNNEI. This CDR3 contains 15 residues. Unmatched junction bases numbered 5, after V lost 0 bases and J lost 4 bases. The CDR3 nucleotides read TGTGCCAGCAGTGAAGCTAGGGGGCCGGGCACTGAAGCTTTCTTT. Its protein is CASSEARGPGTEAFF.

J is TRBJ1-6 and V is TRBV28; D remains ambiguous. The CDR3 extends over 11 amino acids. V was shortened by 7 bases and J by 13 bases, with 11 bases between the two germline ends. Germline V gene lookup returns CDR1 MDHEN and CDR2 SYDVKM. The CDR3 here is CASKELGPLHF. The CDR3 coding sequence is TGTGCCAGCAAGGAGCTAGGGCCCCTCCACTTT.

The chain uses TRBV27 and TRBJ2-5, with TRBD2 matching over 9 bases. The length of the CDR3 is 16 residues. With 5 bases clipped from V and 3 bases from J, the junction kept 10 bases outside the gene matches. CDR1 and CDR2 (germline): MNHEY, SMNVEV (reference sequence). CDR3 region: CASSISLAGVEETQYF. The CDR3 DNA is TGTGCCAGCAGTATTTCCTTAGCGGGAGTGGAAGAGACCCAGTACTTC.

This chain connects TRBV5-1 to TRBJ2-7; D not resolved. V was shortened by 2 bases and J by 4 bases, with 10 bases between the two germline ends. Germline CDR1 and CDR2: SGHRS and YFSETQ. The CDR3 extends over 13 amino acids. CDR3 DNA sequence: TGCGCCAGCAGCTTATACCTCCGGTACGAGCAGTACTTC. As protein: CASSLYLRYEQYF.

This clonotype has only a few counts. The V call is TRBV15, the J call TRBJ2-1; no reliable D call. The V end was cut by 5 bases, the J end by 8 bases, with 19 bases between. This CDR3 comprises 15 residues. CDR1 is LNHNV, CDR2 YYDKDF, per germline (reference sequence). Written as DNA, the CDR3 is TGTGCCACCAGCCTTGGGTCCGGTTTGCGCGATGAGCAGTTCTTC. Amino acid sequence: CATSLGSGLRDEQFF.

The chain combines TRBV4-1 with TRBJ1-1, with D hard to call. Germline CDR1 and CDR2: MGHRA and YSYEKL. V was cut by 3 bases and J by 1 base, with 12 bases left in between. The CDR3 is 15 amino acids. CDR3 sequence: CASSHMTPRNTEAFF. DNA of the CDR3: TGCGCCAGCAGCCATATGACACCTCGGAACACTGAAGCTTTCTTT.

This sequence joins TRBV9 and TRBJ2-2; D remains unclear. V lost 4 bases and J lost 5, with 15 bases in between. The CDR3 spans 15 residues. CDR1 and CDR2 from the germline V gene are SGDLS and YYNGEE. CDR3 sequence: CASSFQAMTTGELFF. CDR3 DNA sequence: TGTGCCAGCAGCTTTCAGGCCATGACGACCGGGGAGCTGTTTTTT.

The chain uses TRBV7-9 and TRBJ1-2, with 7 nucleotides matching TRBD1. Losses at the gene ends were 1 base for V and 8 bases for J; bases not matched to a gene: 10. This CDR3 comprises 15 residues. Per the germline V gene, CDR1 is SEHNR and CDR2 is FQNEAQ (reference sequence). CDR3 in amino acids: CASSLDTPDRAGYTF. The CDR3, as DNA: TGTGCCAGCAGCTTAGATACCCCCGACAGGGCGGGCTACACCTTC.

The chain carries TRBV3-1 and TRBJ2-1; D is perhaps TRBD1 (6 bases). Germline loops: CDR1 LGHDT, CDR2 YNNKEL (reference sequence). This CDR3 contains 18 residues. The V end was cut by 2 bases, the J end by 10 bases, with 27 bases between. The CDR3 region is CASSQRPAGAWGAIEQFF. The DNA of the CDR3 is TGTGCCAGCAGCCAACGGCCCGCAGGGGCCTGGGGAGCAATAGAGCAGTTCTTC.

This clonotype has just a few counts. This rearrangement joins TRBV20-1 to TRBJ2-1; D is perhaps TRBD1 (6 bases). The CDR3 contains 14 residues. CDR1 is DFQATT, CDR2 SNEGSKA, per germline (reference sequence). V was cut by 3 bases and J by 9 bases, with 18 bases left in between. The chain's CDR3 is CSARDSTRNAEQFF. The CDR3 DNA reads TGCAGTGCTAGGGACAGTACGAGAAATGCTGAGCAGTTCTTC.

The V call is TRBV27, the J call TRBJ2-4, with 7 bases aligning to TRBD2. Looked up from germline, CDR1 is MNHEY and CDR2 is SMNVEV (reference sequence). The CDR3 is 13 residues long. Trimming cost V 5 bases and J 12 bases; bases outside gene matches: 10. CDR3 region: CASSAFGGNAQYF. The CDR3 DNA reads as TGTGCCAGCAGTGCCTTCGGGGGGAACGCTCAGTACTTC.

The CDR3 nucleotides are TGTGCCAGCAGCTTAGGTACGGGACCTCCCCACGATGAGCAGTTCTTC. Protein product: CASSLGTGPPHDEQFF. The chain employs TRBV7-9 and TRBJ2-1, with D possibly being TRBD1 or TRBD2 (5 bases each). The CDR3 has 16 residues. Trimming took off 1 base at V and 8 bases at J, with 18 bases between the two ends. The germline V gene has CDR1 SEHNR and CDR2 FQNEAQ (reference sequence).

This clonotype was seen more than once but under ten times. The chain has TRBV7-9 and TRBJ1-1; D gene ambiguous. This CDR3 contains 12 residues. The V end was cut by 4 bases, the J end by 7 bases, with 10 bases between. Per the germline V gene, CDR1 is SEHNR and CDR2 is FQNEAQ (reference sequence). The DNA of the CDR3 is TGTGCCAGCAGCTCCCCCTGGGGTGAAGCTTTCTTT. Translating gives CASSSPWGEAFF.

The table lists this clonotype with a count of one. V gene TRBV5-6 combines with J gene TRBJ2-3; D possibly corresponds to TRBD1 (7 bases). Germline values: CDR1 SGHDT, CDR2 YYEEEE. The CDR3 extends over 15 amino acids. V was cut by 0 bases and J by 4 bases, with 12 bases left in between. DNA for the CDR3: TGTGCCAGCAGCTTGGAACAGGGGAGGCCAGATACGCAGTATTTT. As protein: CASSLEQGRPDTQYF.

The chain combines TRBV6-2 or TRBV6-3 with TRBJ2-1; D ambiguous. Germline assignment: CDR1 MNHEY and CDR2 SVGEGT. The CDR3 runs 12 residues. V was pared by 2 bases and J by 7 bases, with 6 bases between. The CDR3 is CASSYPENEQFF. For the CDR3, the DNA is TGTGCCAGCAGTTACCCGGAAAATGAGCAGTTCTTC.

This clonotype appeared a few times. The gene calls are TRBV20-1 and TRBJ1-2; D unresolved. The germline gives CDR1 DFQATT, CDR2 SNEGSKA (reference sequence). The V end was cut by 6 bases, the J end by 4 bases, with 15 bases between. The CDR3 runs to 13 residues. CDR3 sequence reads: CSASGRQPYGYTF. CDR3 in DNA: TGCAGTGCGAGCGGGCGTCAGCCCTATGGCTACACCTTC.

The chain carries TRBV20-1 and TRBJ2-3; D might be TRBD2 (6 bases). The CDR3 sequence is 15 residues long. The germline V gene has CDR1 DFQATT and CDR2 SNEGSKA (reference sequence). Trimming took 3 bases from V and 2 from J, leaving 15 bases between them. The CDR3 loop is CSASPGTWATDTQYF. For the CDR3, the DNA is TGCAGTGCTAGTCCCGGGACTTGGGCCACAGATACGCAGTATTTT.

The gene calls are TRBV5-6 and TRBJ1-1; D unresolved. CDR1 SGHDT and CDR2 YYEEEE come from the germline V gene. With 0 bases removed from V and 4 bases from J, the gap between germline ends came to 13 bases. The CDR3 consists of 15 residues. The CDR3 here is CASSLGLGMGTEAFF. The CDR3 DNA reads TGTGCCAGCAGCTTGGGGCTCGGTATGGGCACTGAAGCTTTCTTT.

DNA of the CDR3: TGTGCCAGCAGTTACTCAGGGGGCCACGAGCAGTACTTC. Its translation is CASSYSGGHEQYF. This chain uses TRBV6-2 or TRBV6-3 with TRBJ2-5, with 7 positions matching TRBD1. The J call is doubtful: the DNA matches TRBJ2-7 better. Germline V CDR1 and CDR2: MNHEY, SVGEGT. This CDR3 has 13 residues.

This clonotype has just one count. The DNA of the CDR3 is TGCGCCAGCAGCCAAGTGTACGGATCGAACACTGAAGCTTTCTTT. Translation: CASSQVYGSNTEAFF. The V gene is TRBV4-1, the J gene TRBJ1-1; no reliable D call. Germline V gene lookup returns CDR1 MGHRA and CDR2 YSYEKL. This CDR3 spans 15 amino acids. Trimming took off 1 base at V and 1 base at J, with 10 bases between the two ends.

The V call is TRBV6-4, the J call TRBJ2-3, with D possibly matching TRBD2 (5 bases). Germline values: CDR1 MRHNA, CDR2 SNTAGT. This CDR3 is 13 amino acids long. Trimming removed 0 bases at V and 11 bases at J, with 12 bases between. Written as DNA, the CDR3 is TGTGCCAGCAGTGACTCACCACTGGGAGAGCAGTATTTT. This translates into CASSDSPLGEQYF.

Comments on this clonotype: The junction does not match germline at one end; this may be a read error. The chain joins TRBV5-1 to TRBJ1-2; 7 nucleotides line up with TRBD1. The V gene's germline CDR1 is SGHRS and CDR2 YFSETQ. The CDR3 spans 13 residues. For the CDR3, the DNA is TGTGCCAGCAGCTTGGTGCAGGGGGATGGCTACACCTTC. Its translation: CASSLVQGDGYTF.

J is TRBJ2-4 and V is TRBV2, with 9 bases identical to TRBD1. The DNA end favors TRBJ2-7, so the J call may be wrong. CDR1 is SNHLY and CDR2 is FYNNEI in the germline V gene. The CDR3 consists of 13 residues. The CDR3 loop reads CASSGGTGSEQYF. DNA of the CDR3: TGTGCCAGCAGTGGAGGGACAGGGAGCGAGCAGTACTTC.